The table lists the clone carrying this TCR beta chain with a count of one. What it recognizes is unknown. The source of the sample is a study of a mutant IDH1 vaccine in newly diagnosed glioma. General study points: Patients mounted vaccine-induced immune responses in almost 95% of cases.

Specified time point: week 47, end of study. Vaccination comprised doses that each held 300 ug of mutant IDH1 20-mer peptide, plus topical imiquimod. The data were produced by immunoSEQ multiplex PCR, yet TCRdb's version contains in-frame clones alone and is incomplete. The table has tens of thousands of clones, around 83% seen once. This receptor was taken from a man aged 30-40 years with glioma. Here the sequenced sample was PBMCs, taken from a glioma patient whose treatment included an IDH1 peptide vaccine.

DNA of the CDR3: TGTGCCAGCAGTTTACAAGGACAGAGCTATGGCTACACCTTC. Protein product: CASSLQGQSYGYTF. The rearrangement uses TRBV27 and TRBJ1-2; perhaps TRBD1 as D (6 bases). The V gene's germline CDR1 is MNHEY and CDR2 SMNVEV (reference sequence). The CDR3 runs 14 residues. Trimming removed 2 bases from V and 4 bases from J, with 11 bases in between.